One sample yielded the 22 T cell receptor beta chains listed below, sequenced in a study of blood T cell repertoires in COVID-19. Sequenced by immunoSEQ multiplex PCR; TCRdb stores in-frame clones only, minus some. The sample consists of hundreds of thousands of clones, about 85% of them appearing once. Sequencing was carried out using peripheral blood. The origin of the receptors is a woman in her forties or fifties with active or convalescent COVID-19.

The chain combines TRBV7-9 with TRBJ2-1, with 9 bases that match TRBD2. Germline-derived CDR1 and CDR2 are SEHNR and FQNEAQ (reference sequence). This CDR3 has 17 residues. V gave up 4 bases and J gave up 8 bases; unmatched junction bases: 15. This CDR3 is CASSSLRLAGGLDEQFF. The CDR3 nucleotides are TGTGCCAGCAGCTCACTTCGGCTGGCGGGAGGGCTGGATGAGCAGTTCTTC.

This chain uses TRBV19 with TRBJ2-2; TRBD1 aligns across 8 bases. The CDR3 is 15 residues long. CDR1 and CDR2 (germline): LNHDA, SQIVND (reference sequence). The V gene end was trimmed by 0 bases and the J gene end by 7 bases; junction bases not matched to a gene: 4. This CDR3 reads CASSIEQGGGGELFF. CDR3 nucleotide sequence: TGTGCCAGTAGTATAGAACAGGGGGGCGGCGGGGAGCTGTTTTTT.

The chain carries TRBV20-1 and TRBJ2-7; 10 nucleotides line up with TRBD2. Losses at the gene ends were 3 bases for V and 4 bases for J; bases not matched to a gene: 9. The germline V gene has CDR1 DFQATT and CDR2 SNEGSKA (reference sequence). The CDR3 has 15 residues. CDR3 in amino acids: CSASRPSGRLYEQYF. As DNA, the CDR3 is TGCAGTGCTAGTAGGCCTAGCGGGAGATTGTACGAGCAGTACTTC.

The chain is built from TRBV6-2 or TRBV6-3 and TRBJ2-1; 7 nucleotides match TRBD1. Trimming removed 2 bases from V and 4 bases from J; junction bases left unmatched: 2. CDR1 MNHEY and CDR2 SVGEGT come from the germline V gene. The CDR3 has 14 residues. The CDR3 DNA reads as TGTGCCAGCAGTTACAGGACAGGATACAATGAGCAGTTCTTC. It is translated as CASSYRTGYNEQFF.

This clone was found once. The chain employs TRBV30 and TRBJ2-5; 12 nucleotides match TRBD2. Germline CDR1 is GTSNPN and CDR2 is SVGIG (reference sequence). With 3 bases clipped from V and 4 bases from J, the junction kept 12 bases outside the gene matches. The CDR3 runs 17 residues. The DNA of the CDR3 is TGTGCCTGGAGCGTAAGCCCGGGACTAGCGGGCTCAGAGACCCAGTACTTC. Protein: CAWSVSPGLAGSETQYF.

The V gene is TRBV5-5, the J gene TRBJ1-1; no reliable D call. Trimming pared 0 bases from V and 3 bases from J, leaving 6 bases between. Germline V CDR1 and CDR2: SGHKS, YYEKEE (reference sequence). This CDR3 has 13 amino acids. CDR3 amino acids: CASSLVGDTEAFF. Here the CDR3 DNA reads TGTGCCAGCAGCTTGGTGGGAGACACTGAAGCTTTCTTT.

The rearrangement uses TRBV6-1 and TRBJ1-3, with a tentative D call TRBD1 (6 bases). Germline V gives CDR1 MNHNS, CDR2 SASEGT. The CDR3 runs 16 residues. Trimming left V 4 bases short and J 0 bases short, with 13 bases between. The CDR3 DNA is TGTGCCAGCAGTGCCCGACAGGCTAGCTCTGGAAACACCATATATTTT. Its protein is CASSARQASSGNTIYF.

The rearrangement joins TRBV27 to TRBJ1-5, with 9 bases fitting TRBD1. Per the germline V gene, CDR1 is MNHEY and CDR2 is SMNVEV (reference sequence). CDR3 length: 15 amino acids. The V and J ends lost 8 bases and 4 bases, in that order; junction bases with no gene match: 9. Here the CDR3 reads CASRDREYPNQPQHF. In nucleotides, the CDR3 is TGTGCCAGCCGGGACAGGGAGTATCCAAATCAGCCCCAGCATTTT.

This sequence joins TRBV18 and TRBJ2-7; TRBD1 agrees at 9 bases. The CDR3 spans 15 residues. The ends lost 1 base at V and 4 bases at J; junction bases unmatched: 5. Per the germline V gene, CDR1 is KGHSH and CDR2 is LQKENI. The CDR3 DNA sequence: TGTGCCAGCTCACCACTAAACAGGGGGCCGTACGAGCAGTACTTC. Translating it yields CASSPLNRGPYEQYF.

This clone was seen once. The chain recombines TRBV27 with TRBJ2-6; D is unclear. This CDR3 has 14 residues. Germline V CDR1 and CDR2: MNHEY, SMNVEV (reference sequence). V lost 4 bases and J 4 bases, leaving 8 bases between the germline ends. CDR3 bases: TGTGCCAGCAGTTCGTATAGCGGGGCCAACGTCCTGACTTTC. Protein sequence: CASSSYSGANVLTF.

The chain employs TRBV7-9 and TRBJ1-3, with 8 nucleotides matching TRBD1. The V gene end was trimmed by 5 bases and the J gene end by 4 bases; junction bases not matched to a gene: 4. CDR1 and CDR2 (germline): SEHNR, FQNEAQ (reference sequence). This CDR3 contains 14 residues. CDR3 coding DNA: TGTGCCAGCAGCCCGGACAGGGAAGGAAACACCATATATTTT. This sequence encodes CASSPDREGNTIYF.

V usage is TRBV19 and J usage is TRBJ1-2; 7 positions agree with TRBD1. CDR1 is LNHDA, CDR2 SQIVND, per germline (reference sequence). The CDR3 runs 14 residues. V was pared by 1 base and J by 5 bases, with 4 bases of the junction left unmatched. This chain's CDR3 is CASSIVTGDYGYTF. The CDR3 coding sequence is TGTGCCAGTAGTATAGTCACAGGGGATTATGGCTACACCTTC.

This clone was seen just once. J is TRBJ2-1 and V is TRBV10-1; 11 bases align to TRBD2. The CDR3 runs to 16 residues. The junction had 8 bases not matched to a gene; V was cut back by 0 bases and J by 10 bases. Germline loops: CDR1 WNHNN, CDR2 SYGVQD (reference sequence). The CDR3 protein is CASSESVAGGPGEQFF. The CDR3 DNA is TGCGCCAGCAGTGAGTCAGTAGCGGGAGGGCCGGGGGAGCAGTTCTTC.

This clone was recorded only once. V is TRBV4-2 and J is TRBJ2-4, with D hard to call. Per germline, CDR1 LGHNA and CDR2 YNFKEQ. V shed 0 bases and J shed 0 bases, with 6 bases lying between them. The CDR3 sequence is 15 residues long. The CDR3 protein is CASSQDPLAKNIQYF. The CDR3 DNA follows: TGTGCCAGCAGCCAAGACCCCCTAGCCAAAAACATTCAGTACTTC.

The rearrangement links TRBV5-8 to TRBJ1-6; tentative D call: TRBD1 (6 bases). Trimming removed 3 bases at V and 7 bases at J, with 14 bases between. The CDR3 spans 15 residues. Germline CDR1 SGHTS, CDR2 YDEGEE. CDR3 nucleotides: TGTGCCAGCAGCTACGGGGGGCTAAGGAATTCACCCCTCCACTTT. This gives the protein CASSYGGLRNSPLHF.

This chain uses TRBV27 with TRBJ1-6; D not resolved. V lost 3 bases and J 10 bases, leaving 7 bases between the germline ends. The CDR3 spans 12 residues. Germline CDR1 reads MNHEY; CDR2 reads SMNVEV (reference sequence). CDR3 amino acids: CASSFAGSPLHF. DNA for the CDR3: TGTGCCAGCAGTTTTGCGGGATCACCCCTCCACTTT.

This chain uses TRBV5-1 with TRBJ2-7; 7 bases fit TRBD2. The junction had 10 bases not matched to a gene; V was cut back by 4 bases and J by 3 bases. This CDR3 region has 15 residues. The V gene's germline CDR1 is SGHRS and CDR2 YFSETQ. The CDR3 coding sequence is TGCGCCAGCAGCGGGGCGGCGGGGGATTACTACGAGCAGTACTTC. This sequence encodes CASSGAAGDYYEQYF.

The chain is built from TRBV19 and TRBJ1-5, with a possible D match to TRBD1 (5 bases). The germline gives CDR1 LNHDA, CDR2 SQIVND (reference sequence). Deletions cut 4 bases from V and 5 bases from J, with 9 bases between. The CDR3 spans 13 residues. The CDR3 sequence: CASSTGRDQPQHF. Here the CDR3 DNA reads TGTGCCAGTAGTACGGGCAGGGATCAGCCCCAGCATTTT.

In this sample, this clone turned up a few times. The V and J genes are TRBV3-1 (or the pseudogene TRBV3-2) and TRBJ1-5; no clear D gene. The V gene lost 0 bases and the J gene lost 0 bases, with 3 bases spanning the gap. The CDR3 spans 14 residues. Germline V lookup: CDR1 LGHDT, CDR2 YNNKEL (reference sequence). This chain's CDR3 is CASSQDHSNQPQHF. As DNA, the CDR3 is TGTGCCAGCAGCCAAGATCATAGCAATCAGCCCCAGCATTTT.

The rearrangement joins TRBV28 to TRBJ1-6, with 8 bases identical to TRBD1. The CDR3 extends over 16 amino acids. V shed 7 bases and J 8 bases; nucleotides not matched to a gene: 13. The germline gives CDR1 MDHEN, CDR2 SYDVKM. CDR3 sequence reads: CASTQITGGYYSPLHF. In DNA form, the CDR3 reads TGTGCCAGCACCCAAATCACAGGGGGTTATTATTCACCCCTCCACTTT.

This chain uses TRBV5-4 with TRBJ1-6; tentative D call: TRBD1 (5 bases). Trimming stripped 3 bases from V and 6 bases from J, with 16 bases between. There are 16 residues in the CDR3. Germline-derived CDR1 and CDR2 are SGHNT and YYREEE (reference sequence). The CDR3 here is CASSSPGTTLNSPLHF. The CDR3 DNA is TGTGCCAGCAGCTCACCAGGGACTACCCTTAATTCACCCCTCCACTTT.

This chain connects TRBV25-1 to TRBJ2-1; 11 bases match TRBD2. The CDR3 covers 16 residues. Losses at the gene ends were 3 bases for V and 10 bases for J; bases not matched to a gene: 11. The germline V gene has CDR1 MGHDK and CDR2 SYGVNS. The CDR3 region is CASSDPGLAAGGEQFF. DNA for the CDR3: TGTGCCAGCAGTGATCCGGGACTAGCGGCCGGGGGCGAGCAGTTCTTC.